Listed here are 4 T cell receptor beta chains from one sample, sequenced in a study of blood T cell repertoires in COVID-19. Produced via immunoSEQ multiplex PCR; TCRdb's table is partial and in-frame only. The repertoire holds about 130,000 clones, with more than 75% as singletons. The sequencing input was peripheral blood. These receptors all stem from a man in his sixties who had recovered from COVID-19.

The V gene is TRBV7-8, the J gene TRBJ2-1; 10 nucleotides match TRBD2. Germline V gene data show CDR1 as SGHVS and CDR2 as FQNEAQ. The CDR3 has 16 amino acids. The ends lost 1 base at V and 7 bases at J; junction bases unmatched: 7. CDR3 in amino acids: CASSLEVAGGVNEQFF. CDR3 DNA sequence: TGTGCCAGCAGCTTAGAGGTAGCGGGGGGTGTAAATGAGCAGTTCTTC.

The chain is built from TRBV6-5 and TRBJ1-1; D ambiguous. The CDR3 is 13 amino acids. The V end lost 6 bases, the J end lost 1 base, and 9 bases lay between the germline ends. Germline CDR1 MNHEY, CDR2 SVGAGI. The CDR3: CASRTKTNTEAFF. CDR3 coding DNA: TGTGCCAGCAGGACTAAAACGAACACTGAAGCTTTCTTT.

The chain combines TRBV27 with TRBJ2-7, with TRBD1 matching 9 bases. The CDR3 sequence is 17 residues long. Germline lookup yields CDR1 MNHEY and CDR2 SMNVEV (reference sequence). V lost 0 bases, J lost 7 bases, and 13 bases stayed unmatched. The CDR3 bases are TGTGCCAGCAGTTTATCTGGACGGGTAAGGACAGGGGAGGAGCAGTACTTC. It translates to CASSLSGRVRTGEEQYF.

This clone appeared many times. The J gene is TRBJ1-1, the V gene TRBV29-1; perhaps TRBD1 as D (5 bases). V gave up 6 bases and J gave up 4 bases, with 12 bases separating them. Germline CDR1 reads SQVTM; CDR2 reads ANQGSEA. The CDR3 extends over 12 amino acids. CDR3 DNA: TGCAGCGTGGGGGAGGGGAGCACTGAAGCTTTCTTT. It specifies CSVGEGSTEAFF.